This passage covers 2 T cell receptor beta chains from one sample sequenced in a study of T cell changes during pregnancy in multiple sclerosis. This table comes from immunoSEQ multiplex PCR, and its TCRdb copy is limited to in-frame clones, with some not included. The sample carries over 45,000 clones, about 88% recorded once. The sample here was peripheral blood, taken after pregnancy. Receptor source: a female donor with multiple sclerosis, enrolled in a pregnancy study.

The CDR3 here is CATSRDARGEGYTF. In nucleotides, the CDR3 is TGTGCCACCAGCAGAGACGCTCGGGGGGAAGGCTACACCTTC. The chain couples TRBV15 to TRBJ1-2, with TRBD1 as a possible D gene (5 bases). V was cut by 0 bases and J by 8 bases, with 13 bases left in between. Germline V lookup: CDR1 LNHNV, CDR2 YYDKDF (reference sequence). The CDR3 covers 14 residues.

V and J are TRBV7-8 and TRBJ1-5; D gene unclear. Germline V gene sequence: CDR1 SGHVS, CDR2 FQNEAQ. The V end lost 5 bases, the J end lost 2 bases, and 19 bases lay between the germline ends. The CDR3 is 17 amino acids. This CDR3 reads CASSPKERAWGNQPQHF. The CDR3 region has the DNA TGTGCCAGCAGCCCCAAAGAGAGGGCCTGGGGCAATCAGCCCCAGCATTTT. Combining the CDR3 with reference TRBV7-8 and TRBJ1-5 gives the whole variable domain GAGVSQSPRYKVAKRGQDVALRCDPISGHVSLFWYQQALGQGPEFLTYFQNEAQLDKSGLPSDRFFAERPEGSVSTLKIQRTQQEDSAVYLCASSPKERAWGNQPQHFGDGTRLSIL.